This T cell receptor (beta chain) was obtained from a study of blood T cell repertoires in COVID-19. Original data processing: Nucleated cell number was recorded as an estimate derived from reference gene primer amplification. Sequenced by immunoSEQ multiplex PCR; TCRdb stores in-frame clones only, minus some. The V and J calls and clone size come from that table; D and trimming were worked out from the DNA. The sample consists of some 150,000 clones, 80% to 90% of them appearing once. The CDR3 loop spans 15 amino acids. The ends lost 6 bases at V and 3 bases at J; junction bases unmatched: 7. From germline, CDR1 is LNHDA and CDR2 SQIVND (reference sequence).

Sequenced sample: peripheral blood. The chain couples TRBV19 to TRBJ1-5; 8 bases match TRBD1. The origin of this receptor is a man between 65 and 85 years old with acute or convalescent COVID-19. CDR3 sequence: CASSPGQVLNQPQHF. In DNA form, the CDR3 reads TGTGCCAGTAGCCCGGGACAGGTTCTCAATCAGCCCCAGCATTTT. Full variable domain (missing parts from reference TRBV19 and TRBJ1-5): DGGITQSPKYLFRKEGQNVTLSCEQNLNHDAMYWYRQDPGQGLRLIYYSQIVNDFQKGDIAEGYSVSREKKESFPLTVTSAQKNPTAFYLCASSPGQVLNQPQHFGDGTRLSIL.